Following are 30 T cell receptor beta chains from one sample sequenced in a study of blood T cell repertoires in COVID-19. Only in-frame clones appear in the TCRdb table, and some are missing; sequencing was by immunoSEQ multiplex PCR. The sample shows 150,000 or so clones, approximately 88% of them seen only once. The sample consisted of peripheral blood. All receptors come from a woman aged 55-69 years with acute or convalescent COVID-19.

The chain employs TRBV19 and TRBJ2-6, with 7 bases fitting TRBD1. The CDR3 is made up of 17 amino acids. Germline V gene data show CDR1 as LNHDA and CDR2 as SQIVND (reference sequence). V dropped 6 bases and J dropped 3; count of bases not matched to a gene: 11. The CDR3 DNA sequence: TGTGCCAGTAGATTCGCACAGGGGTTAGGTGGGGCCAACGTCCTGACTTTC. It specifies CASRFAQGLGGANVLTF. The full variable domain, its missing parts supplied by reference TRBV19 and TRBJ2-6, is DGGITQSPKYLFRKEGQNVTLSCEQNLNHDAMYWYRQDPGQGLRLIYYSQIVNDFQKGDIAEGYSVSREKKESFPLTVTSAQKNPTAFYLCASRFAQGLGGANVLTFGAGSRLTVL.

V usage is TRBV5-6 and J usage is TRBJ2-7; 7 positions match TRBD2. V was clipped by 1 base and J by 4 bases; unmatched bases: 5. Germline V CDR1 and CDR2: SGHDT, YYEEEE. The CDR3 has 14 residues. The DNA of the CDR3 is TGTGCCAGCAGCTTGCCTAGCGGCGGGTACGAGCAGTACTTC. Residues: CASSLPSGGYEQYF.

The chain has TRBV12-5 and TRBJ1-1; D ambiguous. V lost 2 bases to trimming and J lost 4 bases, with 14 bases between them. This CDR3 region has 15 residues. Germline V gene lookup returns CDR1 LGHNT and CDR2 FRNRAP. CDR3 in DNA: TGTGCTAGTGGTTTGCCCCTTCCAAGGAGCACTGAAGCTTTCTTT. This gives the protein CASGLPLPRSTEAFF.

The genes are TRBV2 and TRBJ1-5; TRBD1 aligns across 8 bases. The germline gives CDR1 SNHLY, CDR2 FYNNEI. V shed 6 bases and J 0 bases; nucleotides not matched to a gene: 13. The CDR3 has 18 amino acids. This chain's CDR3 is CASSFLRKTGASNQPQHF. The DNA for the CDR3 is TGTGCCAGCAGCTTCTTAAGGAAGACAGGGGCTAGCAATCAGCCCCAGCATTTT.

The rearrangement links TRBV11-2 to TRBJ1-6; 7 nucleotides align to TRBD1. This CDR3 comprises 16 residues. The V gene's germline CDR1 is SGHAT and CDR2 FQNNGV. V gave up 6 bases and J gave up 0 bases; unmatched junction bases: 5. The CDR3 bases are TGTGCCAGCAGGCGACAGGGAGCCTCCTATAATTCACCCCTCCACTTT. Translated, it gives CASRRQGASYNSPLHF.

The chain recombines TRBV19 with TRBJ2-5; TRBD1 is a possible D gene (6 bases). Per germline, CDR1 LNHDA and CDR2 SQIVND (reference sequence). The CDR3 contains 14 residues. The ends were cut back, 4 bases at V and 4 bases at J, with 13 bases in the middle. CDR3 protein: CASSNDRLLETQYF. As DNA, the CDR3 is TGTGCCAGTAGTAACGACAGGCTATTAGAGACCCAGTACTTC.

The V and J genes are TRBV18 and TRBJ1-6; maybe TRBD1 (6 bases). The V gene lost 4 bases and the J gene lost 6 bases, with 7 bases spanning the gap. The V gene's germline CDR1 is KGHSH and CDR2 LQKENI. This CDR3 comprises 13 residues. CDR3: CASSQDSNSPLHF. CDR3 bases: TGTGCCAGCTCACAGGACAGTAATTCACCCCTCCACTTT.

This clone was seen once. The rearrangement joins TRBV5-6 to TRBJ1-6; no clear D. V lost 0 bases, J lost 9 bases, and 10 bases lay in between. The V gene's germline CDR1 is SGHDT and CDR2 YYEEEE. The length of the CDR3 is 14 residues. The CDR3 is CASSLASPGSPLHF. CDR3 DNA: TGTGCCAGCAGCTTGGCTAGCCCTGGTTCACCCCTCCACTTT.

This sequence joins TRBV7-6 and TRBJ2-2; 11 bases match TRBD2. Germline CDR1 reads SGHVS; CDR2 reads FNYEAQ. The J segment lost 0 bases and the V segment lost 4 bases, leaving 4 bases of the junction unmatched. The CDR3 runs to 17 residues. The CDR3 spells CASSYSGGEANTGELFF. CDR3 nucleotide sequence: TGTGCCAGCAGCTATAGCGGGGGGGAGGCGAACACCGGGGAGCTGTTTTTT. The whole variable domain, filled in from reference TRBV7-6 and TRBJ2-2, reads GAGVSQSPRYKVTKRGQDVALRCDPISGHVSLYWYRQALGQGPEFLTYFNYEAQQDKSGLPNDRFSAERPEGSISTLTIQRTEQRDSAMYRCASSYSGGEANTGELFFGEGSRLTVL.

The CDR3 DNA reads TGTGCCAGCAGCGGACAGGGGAAGACCGTTAACTATGGCTACACCTTC. Residues: CASSGQGKTVNYGYTF. The chain couples TRBV2 to TRBJ1-2; TRBD1 agrees at 9 bases. The length of the CDR3 is 16 residues. Germline assignment: CDR1 SNHLY and CDR2 FYNNEI. The J segment lost 1 base and the V segment lost 6 bases, leaving 9 bases of the junction unmatched.

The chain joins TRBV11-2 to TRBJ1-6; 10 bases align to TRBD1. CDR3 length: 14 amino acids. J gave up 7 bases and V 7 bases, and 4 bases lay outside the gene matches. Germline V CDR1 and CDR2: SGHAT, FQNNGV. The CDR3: CASTLDRGNSPLHF. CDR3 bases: TGTGCCAGCACCTTGGACAGGGGGAATTCACCCCTCCACTTT.

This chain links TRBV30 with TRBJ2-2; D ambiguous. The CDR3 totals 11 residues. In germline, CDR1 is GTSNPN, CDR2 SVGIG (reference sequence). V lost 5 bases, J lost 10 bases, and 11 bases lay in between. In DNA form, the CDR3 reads TGTGCCTGGGGGCCCATGGCGGAGCTGTTTTTT. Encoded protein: CAWGPMAELFF. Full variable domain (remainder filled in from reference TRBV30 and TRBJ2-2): SQTIHQWPATLVQPVGSPLSLECTVEGTSNPNLYWYRQAAGRGLQLLFYSVGIGQISSEVPQNLSASRPQDRQFILSSKKLLLSDSGFYLCAWGPMAELFFGEGSRLTVL.

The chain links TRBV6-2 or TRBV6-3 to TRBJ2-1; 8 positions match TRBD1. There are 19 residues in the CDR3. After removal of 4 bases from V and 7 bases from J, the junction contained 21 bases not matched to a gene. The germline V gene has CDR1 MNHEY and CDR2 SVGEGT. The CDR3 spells CASSWPGGSNLRPRNEQFF. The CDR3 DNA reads TGTGCCAGCAGTTGGCCAGGGGGCAGCAACCTTAGGCCTAGAAATGAGCAGTTCTTC.

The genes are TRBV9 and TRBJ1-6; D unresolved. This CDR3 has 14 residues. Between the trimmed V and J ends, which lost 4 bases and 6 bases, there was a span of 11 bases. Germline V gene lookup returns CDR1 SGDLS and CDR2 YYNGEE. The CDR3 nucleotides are TGTGCCAGCAGCCCCCCTGGGCTTAATTCACCCCTCCACTTT. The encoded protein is CASSPPGLNSPLHF. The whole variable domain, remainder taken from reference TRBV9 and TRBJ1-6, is DSGVTQTPKHLITATGQRVTLRCSPRSGDLSVYWYQQSLDQGLQFLIQYYNGEERAKGNILERFSAQQFPDLHSELNLSSLELGDSALYFCASSPPGLNSPLHFGNGTRLTVT.

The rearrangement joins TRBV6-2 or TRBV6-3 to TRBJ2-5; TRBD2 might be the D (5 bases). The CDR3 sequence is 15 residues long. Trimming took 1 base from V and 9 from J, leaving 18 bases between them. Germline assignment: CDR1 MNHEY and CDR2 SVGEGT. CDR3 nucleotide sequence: TGTGCCAGCAGTTACTTGGGTCGGGAAAGGGAGCCCCAGTACTTC. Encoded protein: CASSYLGREREPQYF.

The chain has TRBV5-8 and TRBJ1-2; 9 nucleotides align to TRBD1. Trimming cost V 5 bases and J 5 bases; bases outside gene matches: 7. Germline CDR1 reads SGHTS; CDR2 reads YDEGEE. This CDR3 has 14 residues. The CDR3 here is CASSTTGQGYGYTF. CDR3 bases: TGTGCCAGCAGTACCACGGGACAGGGATATGGCTACACCTTC.

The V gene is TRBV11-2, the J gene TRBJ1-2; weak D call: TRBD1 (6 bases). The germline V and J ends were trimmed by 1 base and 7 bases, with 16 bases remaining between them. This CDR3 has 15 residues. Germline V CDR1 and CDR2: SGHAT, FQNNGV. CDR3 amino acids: CASSLGSRGSFGYTF. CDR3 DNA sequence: TGTGCCAGCAGCTTAGGGAGCAGGGGTTCATTTGGCTACACCTTC.

The CDR3 is CASSFNPAGLSEQYF. CDR3 DNA sequence: TGTGCCAGCAGTTTTAACCCAGCAGGGTTAAGCGAGCAGTACTTC. The gene calls are TRBV28 and TRBJ2-7, with a possible D match to TRBD1 (5 bases). Trimming pared 3 bases from V and 6 bases from J, leaving 18 bases between. This CDR3 contains 15 residues. CDR1 and CDR2 (germline): MDHEN, SYDVKM. Supplemented by reference TRBV28 and TRBJ2-7, the full variable domain reads DVKVTQSSRYLVKRTGEKVFLECVQDMDHENMFWYRQDPGLGLRLIYFSYDVKMKEKGDIPEGYSVSREKKERFSLILESASTNQTSMYLCASSFNPAGLSEQYFGPGTRLTVT.

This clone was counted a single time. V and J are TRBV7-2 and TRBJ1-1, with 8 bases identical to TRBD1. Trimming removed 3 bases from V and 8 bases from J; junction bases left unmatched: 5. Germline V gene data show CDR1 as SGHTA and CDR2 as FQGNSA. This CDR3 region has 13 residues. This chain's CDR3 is CASSLQGALEAFF. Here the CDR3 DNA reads TGTGCCAGCAGCTTGCAGGGGGCGTTGGAAGCTTTCTTT.

The CDR3 DNA follows: TGTGCCAGCACCGGGACAATCTATAATTCACCCCTCCACTTT. Translation: CASTGTIYNSPLHF. V is TRBV11-2 and J is TRBJ1-6; a weak D match, TRBD1 (6 bases). The germline V gene has CDR1 SGHAT and CDR2 FQNNGV. The V end lost 7 bases, the J end lost 3 bases, and 10 bases lay between the germline ends. The CDR3 runs 14 residues.

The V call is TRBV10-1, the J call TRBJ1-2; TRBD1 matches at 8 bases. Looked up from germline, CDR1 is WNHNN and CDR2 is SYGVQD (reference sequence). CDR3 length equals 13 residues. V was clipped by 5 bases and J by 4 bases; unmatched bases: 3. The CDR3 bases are TGCGCCAGCAGTAGGGACAGGCCCTATGGCTACACCTTC. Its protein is CASSRDRPYGYTF.

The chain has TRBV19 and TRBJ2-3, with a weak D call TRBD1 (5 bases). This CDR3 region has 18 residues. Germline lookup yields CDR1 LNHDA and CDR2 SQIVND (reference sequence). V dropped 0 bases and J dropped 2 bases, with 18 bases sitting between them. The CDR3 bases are TGTGCCAGTAGTATAGATATTAATCGGCAGGGCGACACAGATACGCAGTATTTT. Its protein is CASSIDINRQGDTDTQYF.

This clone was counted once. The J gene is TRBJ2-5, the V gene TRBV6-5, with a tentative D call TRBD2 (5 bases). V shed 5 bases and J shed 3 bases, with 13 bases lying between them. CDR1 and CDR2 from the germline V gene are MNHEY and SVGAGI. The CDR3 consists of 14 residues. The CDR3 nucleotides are TGTGCCAGCAGTCGCCCGGGATGGGAAGAGACCCAGTACTTC. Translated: CASSRPGWEETQYF.

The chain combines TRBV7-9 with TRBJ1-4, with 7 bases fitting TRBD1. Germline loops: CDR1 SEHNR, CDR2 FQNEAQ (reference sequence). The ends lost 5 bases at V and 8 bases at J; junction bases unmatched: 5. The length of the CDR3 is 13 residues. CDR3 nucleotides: TGTGCCAGCAGCGCCAACAGGGGAGAAAAACTGTTTTTT. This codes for CASSANRGEKLFF. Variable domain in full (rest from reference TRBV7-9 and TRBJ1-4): DTGVSQNPRHKITKRGQNVTFRCDPISEHNRLYWYRQTLGQGPEFLTYFQNEAQLEKSRLLSDRFSAERPKGSFSTLEIQRTEQGDSAMYLCASSANRGEKLFFGSGTQLSVL.

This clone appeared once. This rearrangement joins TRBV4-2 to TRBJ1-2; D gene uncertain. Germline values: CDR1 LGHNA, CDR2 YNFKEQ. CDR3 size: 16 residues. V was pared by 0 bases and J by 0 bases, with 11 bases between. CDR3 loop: CASSQDYGNPNYGYTF. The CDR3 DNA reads TGTGCCAGCAGCCAAGATTACGGGAACCCTAACTATGGCTACACCTTC.

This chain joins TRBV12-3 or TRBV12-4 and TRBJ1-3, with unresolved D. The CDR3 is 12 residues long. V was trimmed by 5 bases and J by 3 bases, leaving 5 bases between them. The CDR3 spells CASSIYGNTIYF. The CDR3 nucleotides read TGTGCCAGCAGTATATATGGAAACACCATATATTTT.

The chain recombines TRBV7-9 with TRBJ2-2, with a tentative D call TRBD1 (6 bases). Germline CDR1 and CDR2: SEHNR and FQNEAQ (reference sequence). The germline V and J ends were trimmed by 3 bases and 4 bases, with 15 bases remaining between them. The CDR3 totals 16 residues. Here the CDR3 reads CASSFWGPGRTGELFF. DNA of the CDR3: TGTGCCAGCAGCTTTTGGGGGCCCGGACGCACCGGGGAGCTGTTTTTT.

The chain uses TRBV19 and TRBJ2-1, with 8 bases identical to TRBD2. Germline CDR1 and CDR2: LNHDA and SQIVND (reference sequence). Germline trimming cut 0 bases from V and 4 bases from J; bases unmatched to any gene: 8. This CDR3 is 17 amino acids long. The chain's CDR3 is CASSIDHLAGPYNEQFF. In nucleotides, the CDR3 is TGTGCCAGTAGTATAGACCACTTAGCGGGGCCTTACAATGAGCAGTTCTTC.

CDR3 loop: CASSSWTGAVGGYTF. The CDR3 region has the DNA TGTGCCAGCAGTTCGTGGACAGGGGCCGTCGGTGGCTACACCTTC. The chain carries TRBV28 and TRBJ1-2, with 9 bases that match TRBD1. The germline V gene encodes CDR1 MDHEN and CDR2 SYDVKM. Trimming removed 4 bases from V and 7 bases from J; junction bases left unmatched: 10. The CDR3 consists of 15 residues.

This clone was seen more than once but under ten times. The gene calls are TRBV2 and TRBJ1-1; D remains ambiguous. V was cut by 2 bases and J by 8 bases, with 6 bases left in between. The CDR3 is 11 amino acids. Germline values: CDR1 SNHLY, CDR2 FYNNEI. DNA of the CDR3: TGTGCCAGCAGTGAACCGTCGGAAGCTTTCTTT. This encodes CASSEPSEAFF.